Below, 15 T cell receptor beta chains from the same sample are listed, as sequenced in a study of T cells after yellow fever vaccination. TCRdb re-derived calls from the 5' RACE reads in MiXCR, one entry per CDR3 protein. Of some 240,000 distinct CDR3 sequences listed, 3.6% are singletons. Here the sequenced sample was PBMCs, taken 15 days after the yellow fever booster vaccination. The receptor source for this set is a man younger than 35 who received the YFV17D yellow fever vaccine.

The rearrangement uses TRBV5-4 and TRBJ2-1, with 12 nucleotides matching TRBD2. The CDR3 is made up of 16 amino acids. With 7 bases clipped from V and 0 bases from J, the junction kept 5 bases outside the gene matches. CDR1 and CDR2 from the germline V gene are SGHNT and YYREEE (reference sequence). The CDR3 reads CASASGGASSYNEQFF. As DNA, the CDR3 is TGTGCCAGCGCTAGCGGGGGGGCCAGCTCCTACAATGAGCAGTTCTTC.

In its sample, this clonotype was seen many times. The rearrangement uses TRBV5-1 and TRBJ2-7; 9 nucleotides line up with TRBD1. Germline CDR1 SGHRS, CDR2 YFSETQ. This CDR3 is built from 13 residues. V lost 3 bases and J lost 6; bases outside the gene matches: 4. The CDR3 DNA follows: TGCGCCAGCAGCTCCGGGGGACAGGGCGAGCAGTACGTC. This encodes CASSSGGQGEQYV.

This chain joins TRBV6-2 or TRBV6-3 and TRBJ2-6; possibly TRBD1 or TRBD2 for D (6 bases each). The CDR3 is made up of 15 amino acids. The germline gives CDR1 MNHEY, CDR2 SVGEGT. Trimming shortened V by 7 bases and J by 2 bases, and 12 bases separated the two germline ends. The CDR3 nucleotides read TGTGCCAGCAAGAGGGGGGTGGCTGGGGCCAACGTCCTGACTTTC. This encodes CASKRGVAGANVLTF.

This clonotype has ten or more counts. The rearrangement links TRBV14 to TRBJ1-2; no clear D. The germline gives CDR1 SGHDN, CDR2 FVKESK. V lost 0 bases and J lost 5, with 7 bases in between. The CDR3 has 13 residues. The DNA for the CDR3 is TGTGCCAGCAGCCAAGATTTGCAGTATGGCTACACCTTC. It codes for CASSQDLQYGYTF.

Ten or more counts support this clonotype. DNA for the CDR3: TGTGCCACCAGCAGAGAAGCGGGGGGGTACAATGAGCAGTTCTTC. Residues: CATSREAGGYNEQFF. This rearrangement joins TRBV15 to TRBJ2-1; 10 bases match TRBD2. J lost 4 bases, V lost 0 bases, and 0 bases had no gene match. CDR3 length equals 15 residues. CDR1 is LNHNV, CDR2 YYDKDF, per germline (reference sequence).

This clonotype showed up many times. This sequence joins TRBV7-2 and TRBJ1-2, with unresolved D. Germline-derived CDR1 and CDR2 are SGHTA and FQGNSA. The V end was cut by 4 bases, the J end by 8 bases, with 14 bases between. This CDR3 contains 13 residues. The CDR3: CASSSIPSEGYTF. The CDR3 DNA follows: TGTGCCAGCAGCTCGATCCCGTCAGAAGGCTACACCTTC.

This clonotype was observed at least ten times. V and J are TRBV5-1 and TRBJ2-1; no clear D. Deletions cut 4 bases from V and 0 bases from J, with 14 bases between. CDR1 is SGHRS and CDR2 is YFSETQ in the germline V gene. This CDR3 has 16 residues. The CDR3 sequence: CASSLRSSSSYNEQFF. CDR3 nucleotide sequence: TGCGCCAGCAGCCTCAGGTCTTCGAGCTCCTACAATGAGCAGTTCTTC.

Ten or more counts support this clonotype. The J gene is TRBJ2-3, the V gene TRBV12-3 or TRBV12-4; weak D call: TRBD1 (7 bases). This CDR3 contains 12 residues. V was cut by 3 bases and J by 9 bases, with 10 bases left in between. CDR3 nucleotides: TGTGCCAGCAGTTTGGGGGGACAGACGCAGTATTTT. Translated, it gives CASSLGGQTQYF.

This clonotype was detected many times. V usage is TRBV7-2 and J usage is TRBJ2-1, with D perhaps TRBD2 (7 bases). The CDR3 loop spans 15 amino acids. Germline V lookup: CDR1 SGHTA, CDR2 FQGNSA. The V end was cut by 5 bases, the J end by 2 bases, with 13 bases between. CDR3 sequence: CASSPRGAPYNEQFF. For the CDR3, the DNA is TGTGCCAGCAGCCCCCGGGGGGCCCCCTACAATGAGCAGTTCTTC.

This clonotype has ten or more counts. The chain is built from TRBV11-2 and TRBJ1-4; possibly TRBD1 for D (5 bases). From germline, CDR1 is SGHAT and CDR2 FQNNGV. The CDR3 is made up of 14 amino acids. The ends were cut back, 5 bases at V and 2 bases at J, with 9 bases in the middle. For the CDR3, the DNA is TGTGCCAGCAGCCCGGGGGTGACTAATGAAAAACTGTTTTTT. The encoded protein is CASSPGVTNEKLFF.

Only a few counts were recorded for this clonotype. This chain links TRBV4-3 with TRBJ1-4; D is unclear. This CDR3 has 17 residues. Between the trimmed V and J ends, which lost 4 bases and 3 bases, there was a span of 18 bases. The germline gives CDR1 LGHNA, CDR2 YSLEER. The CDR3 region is CASSRAQTGMSNEKLFF. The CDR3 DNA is TGCGCCAGCAGCCGCGCACAGACGGGGATGTCTAATGAAAAACTGTTTTTT.

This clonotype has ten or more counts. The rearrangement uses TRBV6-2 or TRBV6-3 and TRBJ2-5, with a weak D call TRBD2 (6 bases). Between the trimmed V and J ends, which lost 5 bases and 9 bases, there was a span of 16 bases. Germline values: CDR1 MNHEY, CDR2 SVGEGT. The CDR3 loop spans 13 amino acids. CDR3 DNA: TGTGCCAGCAGTCACGGAGGGTCCGGGGCCCAGTACTTC. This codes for CASSHGGSGAQYF.

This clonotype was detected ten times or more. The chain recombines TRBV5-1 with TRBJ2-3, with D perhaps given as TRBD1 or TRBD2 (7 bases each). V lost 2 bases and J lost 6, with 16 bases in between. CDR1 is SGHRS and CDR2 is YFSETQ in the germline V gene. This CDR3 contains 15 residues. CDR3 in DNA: TGCGCCAGCAGCTTTCCAGGGGGGGCCGAGGATACGCAGTATTTT. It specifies CASSFPGGAEDTQYF.

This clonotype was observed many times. CDR3: CASSSPVKHGLVTQYF. CDR3 in DNA: TGTGCCAGCAGTTCCCCCGTTAAGCACGGCCTAGTTACGCAGTATTTT. J is TRBJ2-3 and V is TRBV28; no clear D gene. Germline CDR1 is MDHEN and CDR2 is SYDVKM. The CDR3 is made up of 16 amino acids. With 4 bases removed from V and 8 bases from J, the gap between germline ends came to 22 bases.

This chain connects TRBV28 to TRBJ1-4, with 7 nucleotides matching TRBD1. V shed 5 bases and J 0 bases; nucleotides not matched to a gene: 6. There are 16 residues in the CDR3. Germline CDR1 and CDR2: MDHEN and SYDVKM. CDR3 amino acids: CASSQGGLATNEKLFF. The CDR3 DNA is TGTGCCAGCAGTCAGGGGGGTCTTGCAACTAATGAAAAACTGTTTTTT.